This T cell receptor (beta chain) is from a study of patients and donors after allogeneic stem cell transplantation. MiXCR, applied by TCRdb to the RT-PCR reads, yields one record per CDR3 protein. The repertoire holds approximately 20,000 distinct CDR3 sequences, 4.5% to 6% seen once, with about 37% in the top ten. This clonotype has a count of ten or more. Germline values: CDR1 SGDLS, CDR2 YYNGEE. The CDR3 contains 15 residues. Trimming removed 4 bases from V and 6 bases from J, with 17 bases in between. The chain carries TRBV9 and TRBJ1-5; D possibly corresponds to TRBD1 (5 bases). The origin of this receptor is a human donor who was either an allogeneic HSCT recipient or a stem cell or donor lymphocyte infusion donor (not recorded which). It is not recorded whose cells these are; they may come from a transplant donor. Material: blood, either unsorted or a sorted T cell fraction (not recorded which). CDR3 loop: CASSRAGERGQPQHF. The CDR3 DNA follows: TGTGCCAGCAGCCGAGCGGGGGAAAGGGGTCAGCCCCAGCATTTT.